This TCR beta chain was recorded in a study of CD8 T cells in Susac syndrome. This CDR3 has 13 residues. V shed 3 bases and J shed 3 bases, with 11 bases lying between them. Germline CDR1 reads DFQATT; CDR2 reads SNEGSKA (reference sequence). TCR beta was sequenced from blood CD8+ and CD4+ T cells. Patients with Susac syndrome showed fulfilment of recently defined diagnostic criteria for definite or probable disease. With random hexamers, reverse transcription was performed on about 0.45 to 1 ug of RNA. Each CDR3 protein gets one entry after TCRdb re-called the immunoSEQ multiplex PCR reads with MiXCR. The data show over 120,000 distinct CDR3 sequences, with about 95% seen just once and 0.14% held by the top ten.

The rearrangement links TRBV20-1 to TRBJ1-1, with D uncertain. Input material: CD4+ T cells from PBMCs. The TCR originated in a human donor with Susac syndrome. In nucleotides, the CDR3 is TGCAGTGCTAGTCTCGGGGATGACACTGAAGCTTTCTTT. Translated, it gives CSASLGDDTEAFF.